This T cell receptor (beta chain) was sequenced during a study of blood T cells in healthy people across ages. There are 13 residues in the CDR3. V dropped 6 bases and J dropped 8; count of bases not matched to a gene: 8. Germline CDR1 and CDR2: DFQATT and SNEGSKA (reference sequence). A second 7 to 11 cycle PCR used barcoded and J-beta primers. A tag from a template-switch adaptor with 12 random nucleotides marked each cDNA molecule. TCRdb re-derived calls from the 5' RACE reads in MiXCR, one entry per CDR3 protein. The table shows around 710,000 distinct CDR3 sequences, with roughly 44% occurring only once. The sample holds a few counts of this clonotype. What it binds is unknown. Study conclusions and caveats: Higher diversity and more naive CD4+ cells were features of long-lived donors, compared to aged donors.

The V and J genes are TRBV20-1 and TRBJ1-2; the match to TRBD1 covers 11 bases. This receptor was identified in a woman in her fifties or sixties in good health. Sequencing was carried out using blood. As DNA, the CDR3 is TGCAGTGCGGATCGGACAGGGGGCCGGGGCTACACCTTC. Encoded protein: CSADRTGGRGYTF.